This T cell receptor (beta chain) came from a study of cytomegalovirus exposure and HLA in healthy donors. Study-level points and caveats: Analyzed later, most CMV-associated TCR beta chains appeared HLA-restricted.

Use of 60 Vbeta and 13 Jbeta primers characterized the PCR. Authors' processing steps: In a later analysis, the count reached 80 million or so unique TCR beta chains, with roughly 11 million shared. Assay used: immunoSEQ multiplex PCR; TCRdb lists only in-frame clones, some missing. V, J and clone size were drawn from that table, and D and trimming were deduced from the DNA. In the table there are roughly 200,000 clones, 79% of which are singletons. Comments on this clone: The antigen remains unidentified.

The length of the CDR3 is 18 residues. J lost 0 bases, V lost 5 bases, and 9 bases had no gene match. Looked up from germline, CDR1 is SSHAT and CDR2 is FNYEAQ (reference sequence). The sequenced sample consisted of PBMCs. The receptor comes from a woman aged 30 to 39 in good health and CMV-seropositive. V gene TRBV7-7 combines with J gene TRBJ2-2; TRBD2 matches at 10 bases. The chain's CDR3 is CASSPRLAGLANTGELFF. The CDR3 bases are TGTGCCAGCAGCCCCCGACTAGCGGGCTTGGCGAACACCGGGGAGCTGTTTTTT.